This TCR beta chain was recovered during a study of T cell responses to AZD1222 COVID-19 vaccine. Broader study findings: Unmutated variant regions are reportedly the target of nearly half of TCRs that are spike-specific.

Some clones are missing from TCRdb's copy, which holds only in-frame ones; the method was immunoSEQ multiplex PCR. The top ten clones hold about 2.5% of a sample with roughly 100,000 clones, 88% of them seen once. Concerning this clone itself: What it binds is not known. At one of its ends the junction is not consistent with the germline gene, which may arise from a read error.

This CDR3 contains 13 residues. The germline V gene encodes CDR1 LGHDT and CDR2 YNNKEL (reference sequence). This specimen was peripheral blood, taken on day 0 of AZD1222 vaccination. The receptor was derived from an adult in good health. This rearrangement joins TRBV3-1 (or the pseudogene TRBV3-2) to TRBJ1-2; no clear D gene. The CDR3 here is CASSQGRVSGYTF. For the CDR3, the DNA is TGTGCCAGCAGTCAAGGAAGGGTGTCAGGCTACACCTTC.